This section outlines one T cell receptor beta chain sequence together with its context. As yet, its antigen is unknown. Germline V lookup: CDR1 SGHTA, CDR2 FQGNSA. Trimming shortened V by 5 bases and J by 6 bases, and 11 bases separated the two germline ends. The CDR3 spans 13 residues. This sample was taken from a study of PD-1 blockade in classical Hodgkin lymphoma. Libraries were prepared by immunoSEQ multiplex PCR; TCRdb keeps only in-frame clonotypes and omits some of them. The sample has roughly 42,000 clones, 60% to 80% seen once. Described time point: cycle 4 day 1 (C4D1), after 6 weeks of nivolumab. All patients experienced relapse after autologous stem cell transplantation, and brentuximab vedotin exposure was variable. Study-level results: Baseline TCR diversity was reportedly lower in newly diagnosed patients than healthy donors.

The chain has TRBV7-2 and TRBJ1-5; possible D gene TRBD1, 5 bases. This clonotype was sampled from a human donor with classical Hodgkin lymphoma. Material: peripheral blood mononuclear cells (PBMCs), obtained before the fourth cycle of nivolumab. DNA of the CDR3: TGTGCCAGCAGCCAAAGGGGAACTCAGCCCCAGCATTTT. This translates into CASSQRGTQPQHF.